What follows describes a single TCR beta chain. Its specificity is not known. A universal primer site was incorporated via template switching, and the cDNA contained unique molecular identifiers. TCRdb recomputed calls from the 5' RACE reads with MiXCR, one row per CDR3 protein. The profile shows approximately 410,000 distinct CDR3 sequences, about 18% of them singletons. The sample belongs to a study of identical twins. Findings of the study overall: Models predicted less out-of-frame TCR alpha sharing in monozygotic twins than was found.

The V gene lost 6 bases and the J gene lost 5 bases, with 16 bases spanning the gap. CDR1 is SQVTM and CDR2 is ANQGSEA in the germline V gene. The CDR3 is 13 amino acids. The specimen was naive T cells sorted from blood. J is TRBJ2-5 and V is TRBV29-1; the D is unclear. The sequence was obtained from a man in his fifties in good health. Written as DNA, the CDR3 is TGCAGCGTCGGTGGACGAAACCTGGAGACCCAGTACTTC. It codes for CSVGGRNLETQYF. The variable domain in full, with the rest retrieved from reference TRBV29-1 and TRBJ2-5, is SAVISQKPSRDICQRGTSLTIQCQVDSQVTMMFWYRQQPGQSLTLIATANQGSEATYESGFVIDKFPISRPNLTFSTLTVSNMSPEDSSIYLCSVGGRNLETQYFGPGTRLLVL.